The present TCR beta chain was sequenced within a study of T cell repertoires in cytomegalovirus infection. For the study at large: Based on public TCR beta signatures, there were indications of CMV infection and of a matching HLA type. General study points: Ex vivo responses were dominated by HLA-C-restricted CMV-specific TCR beta clonotypes. Adding up the frequency of public TCR beta families identified people who carried CMV plus the relevant HLA.

One entry per CDR3 protein results from TCRdb running MiXCR on the reads. The table includes 300,000 to 400,000 distinct CDR3 sequences, more than 9% detected once. Germline CDR1 and CDR2: SGHTA and FQGNSA. V was clipped by 8 bases and J by 7 bases, with 17 bases between them. The CDR3 totals 13 residues. This clonotype was counted many times. What it binds is unknown. V usage is TRBV7-2 and J usage is TRBJ1-2; TRBD1 might be the D (5 bases). The material sequenced was PBMCs. The source is a human donor in good health (CMV status not recorded). Some clones in this sample may be carry-over from other donors' samples. CDR3 loop: CASLDWGLSGYTF. The CDR3 bases are TGTGCCAGCTTAGATTGGGGACTCTCTGGCTACACCTTC.